A single sample gave rise to the 30 T cell receptor beta chains below, sequenced in a study of blood T cell repertoires in COVID-19. Profiling relied on immunoSEQ multiplex PCR, and the TCRdb table lists in-frame clones only, not all of them. The sample consists of 200,000 or so clones, 88% of them appearing once. Specimen: PBMCs or T cells enriched from blood (not recorded which). Receptors were obtained from a woman in her 30s who had recovered from COVID-19.

CDR3 in DNA: TGTGCCAGCAGTTACTCCACCAGGGAGGATCAGCCCCAGCATTTT. Protein sequence: CASSYSTREDQPQHF. J is TRBJ1-5 and V is TRBV6-5; D may be TRBD1 (5 bases). Germline V CDR1 and CDR2: MNHEY, SVGAGI. CDR3 length: 15 amino acids. V gave up 0 bases and J gave up 5 bases, with 11 bases separating them.

The chain recombines TRBV4-3 with TRBJ2-5, with 15 nucleotides matching TRBD2. The CDR3 covers 17 residues. CDR1 and CDR2 (germline): LGHNA, YSLEER. J lost 7 bases, V lost 3 bases, and 9 bases had no gene match. CDR3 nucleotides: TGCGCCAGCAGCCAGGGGACTAGCGGGGGGTCTTCGGGGACCCAGTACTTC. Encoded protein: CASSQGTSGGSSGTQYF.

The rearrangement uses TRBV7-8 and TRBJ1-2; D unresolved. V was trimmed by 5 bases and J by 4 bases, leaving 8 bases between them. The germline V gene has CDR1 SGHVS and CDR2 FQNEAQ. The length of the CDR3 is 12 residues. The CDR3 bases are TGTGCCAGCAGCCTGGCTAGCTATGGCTACACCTTC. Translating gives CASSLASYGYTF.

V is TRBV9 and J is TRBJ2-5, with D possibly being TRBD2 (6 bases). Looked up from germline, CDR1 is SGDLS and CDR2 is YYNGEE. Trimming shortened V by 4 bases and J by 5 bases, and 21 bases separated the two germline ends. The CDR3 is 16 amino acids. For the CDR3, the DNA is TGTGCCAGCAGCCCTAGGGAGGCAGGGTGGGGGGAGACCCAGTACTTC. It yields the protein CASSPREAGWGETQYF. The full variable domain, with the rest looked up from reference TRBV9 and TRBJ2-5, is DSGVTQTPKHLITATGQRVTLRCSPRSGDLSVYWYQQSLDQGLQFLIQYYNGEERAKGNILERFSAQQFPDLHSELNLSSLELGDSALYFCASSPREAGWGETQYFGPGTRLLVL.

The DNA for the CDR3 is TGCGCCAGCAGCCAAGCGTATGCACAGGGAACGGGGCAGCCCCAGCATTTT. It encodes CASSQAYAQGTGQPQHF. This rearrangement joins TRBV4-3 to TRBJ1-5; the D gene is possibly TRBD1 (6 bases). This CDR3 spans 17 amino acids. V lost 1 base and J lost 7, with 20 bases in between. CDR1 LGHNA and CDR2 YSLEER come from the germline V gene.

This clone was counted a single time. The chain joins TRBV6-5 to TRBJ2-5; maybe TRBD1 (6 bases). This CDR3 comprises 11 residues. CDR1 MNHEY and CDR2 SVGAGI come from the germline V gene. Trimming removed 6 bases from V and 7 bases from J, with 9 bases in between. This chain's CDR3 is CASRGAGTQYF. The CDR3 nucleotides are TGTGCCAGCAGGGGGGCAGGGACCCAGTACTTC.

In DNA form, the CDR3 reads TGTGCCAGCAACCTGGACAGGGTTGAAAACTATGGCTACACCTTC. The encoded protein is CASNLDRVENYGYTF. The gene calls are TRBV5-4 and TRBJ1-2; 8 nucleotides agree with TRBD1. The CDR3 length is 15 residues. Germline V CDR1 and CDR2: SGHNT, YYREEE (reference sequence). The V and J ends lost 6 bases and 2 bases, in that order; junction bases with no gene match: 9. The whole variable domain, filled in from reference TRBV5-4 and TRBJ1-2, reads ETGVTQSPTHLIKTRGQQVTLRCSSQSGHNTVSWYQQALGQGPQFIFQYYREEENGRGNFPPRFSGLQFPNYSSELNVNALELDDSALYLCASNLDRVENYGYTFGSGTRLTVV.

V gene TRBV12-3 or TRBV12-4 combines with J gene TRBJ1-6; the D is unclear. The V end was cut by 0 bases, the J end by 9 bases, with 6 bases between. CDR3 length: 13 amino acids. The CDR3 sequence is CASSLALSSPLHF. CDR3 nucleotides: TGTGCCAGCAGTTTAGCGCTAAGTTCACCCCTCCACTTT.

This rearrangement joins TRBV7-8 to TRBJ1-6; TRBD1 is a possible D gene (5 bases). The V end lost 1 base, the J end lost 7 bases, and 14 bases lay between the germline ends. The CDR3 is 16 residues long. CDR1 and CDR2 from the germline V gene are SGHVS and FQNEAQ. The CDR3 region is CASSLEAGLLNSPLHF. DNA for the CDR3: TGTGCCAGCAGCTTAGAGGCGGGACTTTTGAATTCACCCCTCCACTTT.

The DNA of the CDR3 is TGTGCCAGCAGTCCAAGGACAGGGGCCGGAGCTAACTATGGCTACACCTTC. Translating it yields CASSPRTGAGANYGYTF. V and J are TRBV27 and TRBJ1-2; 9 nucleotides line up with TRBD1. V dropped 5 bases and J dropped 0; count of bases not matched to a gene: 10. The CDR3 loop spans 17 amino acids. Germline assignment: CDR1 MNHEY and CDR2 SMNVEV (reference sequence).

This clone came up once. The rearrangement uses TRBV5-6 and TRBJ1-6; 9 bases fit TRBD1. The germline V gene has CDR1 SGHDT and CDR2 YYEEEE. This CDR3 has 15 amino acids. The junction had 1 base not matched to a gene; V was cut back by 0 bases and J by 6 bases. Written as DNA, the CDR3 is TGTGCCAGCAGCTTGGTGGACAGGGGTAATTCACCCCTCCACTTT. This gives the protein CASSLVDRGNSPLHF.

The rearrangement links TRBV4-1 to TRBJ2-7; D might be TRBD2 (5 bases). CDR1 is MGHRA, CDR2 YSYEKL, per germline. The V gene lost 1 base and the J gene lost 2 bases, with 9 bases spanning the gap. The CDR3 is made up of 14 amino acids. CDR3 DNA sequence: TGCGCCAGCAGCCAAGGCGCGCGGGCCTACGAGCAGTACTTC. Its protein is CASSQGARAYEQYF.

J is TRBJ1-6 and V is TRBV6-1, with TRBD1 matching 7 bases. The J segment lost 5 bases and the V segment lost 6 bases, leaving 7 bases of the junction unmatched. CDR1 is MNHNS and CDR2 is SASEGT in the germline V gene. This CDR3 contains 15 residues. The CDR3 here is CASRRTGTDNSPLHF. The CDR3 DNA reads TGTGCCAGCAGGCGAACCGGGACAGATAATTCACCCCTCCACTTT.

The chain recombines TRBV6-1 with TRBJ1-5, with a weak D call TRBD1 (6 bases). Germline CDR1 and CDR2: MNHNS and SASEGT. V lost 1 base and J 2 bases, leaving 9 bases between the germline ends. The CDR3 covers 15 residues. The CDR3 is CASSEGRGGNQPQHF. The DNA of the CDR3 is TGTGCCAGCAGTGAAGGCAGGGGAGGCAATCAGCCCCAGCATTTT.

The chain uses TRBV2 and TRBJ1-6, with D perhaps matching TRBD1 (5 bases). Trimming cost V 5 bases and J 8 bases, with 13 bases left between them. The CDR3 loop spans 14 amino acids. Germline V gene sequence: CDR1 SNHLY, CDR2 FYNNEI. This CDR3 is CASSPRGSDSPLHF. The CDR3 DNA follows: TGTGCCAGCAGTCCTAGGGGATCGGATTCACCCCTCCACTTT.

The V gene is TRBV27, the J gene TRBJ2-3; possible D gene TRBD2, 5 bases. V dropped 3 bases and J dropped 4 bases, with 17 bases sitting between them. The CDR3 totals 16 residues. Germline CDR1 MNHEY, CDR2 SMNVEV (reference sequence). This CDR3 reads CASSLAGLVGSDTQYF. CDR3 coding DNA: TGTGCCAGCAGTTTGGCGGGTTTGGTAGGGTCAGATACGCAGTATTTT.

This clone has only a few counts. This CDR3 reads CATHRAMNTEAFF. The DNA of the CDR3 is TGTGCCACCCACAGGGCCATGAACACTGAAGCTTTCTTT. J is TRBJ1-1 and V is TRBV15; possible D gene TRBD1, 6 bases. This CDR3 region has 13 residues. The V end was cut by 8 bases, the J end by 0 bases, with 10 bases between. CDR1 is LNHNV, CDR2 YYDKDF, per germline (reference sequence). Together with reference TRBV15 and TRBJ1-1, the CDR3 gives the full variable domain: DAMVIQNPRYQVTQFGKPVTLSCSQTLNHNVMYWYQQKSSQAPKLLFHYYDKDFNNEADTPDNFQSRRPNTSFCFLDIRSPGLGDTAMYLCATHRAMNTEAFFGQGTRLTVV.

V gene TRBV6-2 or TRBV6-3 combines with J gene TRBJ2-3; TRBD2 matches 12 bases. From germline, CDR1 is MNHEY and CDR2 SVGEGT. The length of the CDR3 is 16 residues. The trim removed 6 bases at V and 5 bases at J, leaving 9 bases unmatched. The CDR3 here is CASSHGLAGRIDTQYF. The CDR3 DNA reads as TGTGCCAGCAGCCATGGACTAGCGGGGAGGATAGATACGCAGTATTTT.

The genes are TRBV2 and TRBJ1-5, with no clear D. Germline assignment: CDR1 SNHLY and CDR2 FYNNEI. V was shortened by 4 bases and J by 5 bases, with 12 bases between the two germline ends. The CDR3 is 14 amino acids. This chain's CDR3 is CASSGRESYQPQHF. CDR3 nucleotide sequence: TGTGCCAGCAGTGGACGGGAGTCATATCAGCCCCAGCATTTT.

The V gene is TRBV29-1, the J gene TRBJ2-1; 7 bases line up with TRBD2. In germline, CDR1 is SQVTM, CDR2 ANQGSEA. The CDR3 extends over 14 amino acids. With V trimmed by 3 bases and J by 6 bases, 8 bases remained unmatched. Here the CDR3 reads CSVEGGPSINEQFF. The CDR3 DNA reads as TGCAGCGTTGAGGGAGGGCCCAGTATCAATGAGCAGTTCTTC.

A remark on this clone: In the same sample, other DNA sequences code for this CDR3. The chain recombines TRBV5-1 with TRBJ1-1; a weak D match, TRBD1 (6 bases). The germline gives CDR1 SGHRS, CDR2 YFSETQ. Trimming took off 2 bases at V and 4 bases at J, with 12 bases between the two ends. CDR3 length: 14 residues. CDR3 DNA sequence: TGCGCCAGCAGCTTTCCGGGAGGGGGCACTGAAGCTTTCTTT. Its protein product is CASSFPGGGTEAFF.

This clone was seen once. This chain connects TRBV11-1 to TRBJ2-2, with 14 bases lining up with TRBD2. The CDR3 contains 15 residues. V shed 5 bases, J shed 6 bases, and the junction held 2 bases outside the gene matches. Germline CDR1 and CDR2: SGHAT and FQDESV (reference sequence). The CDR3 nucleotides are TGTGCCAGCAGCAAGACTAGCGGGGGGGCCGGGGAGCTGTTTTTT. It yields the protein CASSKTSGGAGELFF.

The chain has TRBV5-6 and TRBJ1-1; no firm D call. The CDR3 totals 12 residues. Trimming removed 4 bases from V and 5 bases from J, with 9 bases in between. Germline CDR1 and CDR2: SGHDT and YYEEEE. The CDR3 sequence: CASSIRMTEAFF. The CDR3 nucleotides are TGTGCCAGCAGCATCAGAATGACTGAAGCTTTCTTT.

This chain connects TRBV6-5 to TRBJ2-2; TRBD1 aligns across 9 bases. Germline CDR1 reads MNHEY; CDR2 reads SVGAGI. This CDR3 is 13 amino acids long. V was clipped by 6 bases and J by 7 bases; unmatched bases: 3. The CDR3 DNA follows: TGTGCCAGCAGGGGGACAGGGAGCGGGGAGCTGTTTTTT. Translating it yields CASRGTGSGELFF.

The CDR3: CASSLRGPGGGNQPQHF. CDR3 sequence (DNA): TGTGCCAGCTCACTGAGGGGTCCGGGGGGCGGCAATCAGCCCCAGCATTTT. V is TRBV18 and J is TRBJ1-5; TRBD1 is a possible D gene (6 bases). Germline CDR1 and CDR2: KGHSH and LQKENI. This CDR3 is 17 amino acids long. V was clipped by 4 bases and J by 2 bases, with 18 bases between them.

As for this clone: One junction end disagrees with the germline gene, perhaps due to a read error. The rearrangement uses TRBV5-1 and TRBJ2-1, with D perhaps TRBD2 (6 bases). The CDR3 has 15 amino acids. Germline-derived CDR1 and CDR2 are SGHRS and YFSETQ. The CDR3 region is CASRLALASYNEQFF. In DNA form, the CDR3 reads TGCGCCAGCAGGTTGGCACTAGCCTCCTACAATGAGCAGTTCTTC. The variable domain in full, completed from reference TRBV5-1 and TRBJ2-1, reads KAGVTQTPRYLIKTRGQQVTLSCSPISGHRSVSWYQQTPGQGLQFLFEYFSETQRNKGNFPGRFSGRQFSNSRSEMNVSTLELGDSALYLCASRLALASYNEQFFGPGTRLTVL.

This clone was seen only a few times. The rearrangement uses TRBV27 and TRBJ2-2; D might be TRBD2 (7 bases). Trimming removed 7 bases from V and 0 bases from J, with 15 bases in between. CDR3 length: 16 residues. Germline V gene sequence: CDR1 MNHEY, CDR2 SMNVEV (reference sequence). The DNA of the CDR3 is TGTGCCAGCAACCCCTTAGGGGGGGCGAACACCGGGGAGCTGTTTTTT. Translation: CASNPLGGANTGELFF.

The chain combines TRBV4-1 with TRBJ2-7; D is possibly TRBD2 (5 bases). V was cut by 6 bases and J by 1 base, with 16 bases left in between. CDR3 length: 15 amino acids. Germline V CDR1 and CDR2: MGHRA, YSYEKL. The CDR3 DNA follows: TGCGCCAGCAGTGCCCTCGGACTGGAATCCTACGAGCAGTACTTC. This encodes CASSALGLESYEQYF.

The V call is TRBV28, the J call TRBJ1-2, with 9 bases lining up with TRBD1. The ends lost 3 bases at V and 8 bases at J; junction bases unmatched: 7. Germline loops: CDR1 MDHEN, CDR2 SYDVKM. The CDR3 totals 14 residues. In nucleotides, the CDR3 is TGTGCCAGCAGTTTTGGGACAGGGATCGGAGGCTACACCTTC. This encodes CASSFGTGIGGYTF.

V gene TRBV27 combines with J gene TRBJ2-7; tentatively, D is TRBD1 (6 bases). The CDR3 is 16 amino acids. Germline V gene sequence: CDR1 MNHEY, CDR2 SMNVEV (reference sequence). The V gene lost 3 bases and the J gene lost 0 bases, with 15 bases spanning the gap. The CDR3 here is CASSFNQGLVSYEQYF. CDR3 in DNA: TGTGCCAGCAGTTTTAATCAGGGGCTGGTCTCCTACGAGCAGTACTTC.